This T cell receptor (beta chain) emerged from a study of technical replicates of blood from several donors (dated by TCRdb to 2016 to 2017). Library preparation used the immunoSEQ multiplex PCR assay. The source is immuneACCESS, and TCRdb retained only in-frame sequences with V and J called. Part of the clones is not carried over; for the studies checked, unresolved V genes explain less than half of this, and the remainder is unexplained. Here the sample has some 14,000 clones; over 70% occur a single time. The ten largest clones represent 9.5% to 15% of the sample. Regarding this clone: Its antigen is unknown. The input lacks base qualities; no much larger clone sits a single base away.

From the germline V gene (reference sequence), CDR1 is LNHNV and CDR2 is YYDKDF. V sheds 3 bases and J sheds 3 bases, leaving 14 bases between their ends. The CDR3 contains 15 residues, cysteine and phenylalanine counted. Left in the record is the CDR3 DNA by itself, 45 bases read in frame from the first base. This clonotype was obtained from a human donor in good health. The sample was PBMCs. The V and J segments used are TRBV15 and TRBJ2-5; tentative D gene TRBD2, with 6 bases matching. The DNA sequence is TGTGCCACCAGCAGCATGCAGGAGGGAGAAGAGACCCAGTACTTC. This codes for CATSSMQEGEETQYF.